This entry describes one T cell receptor (beta chain). Its antigen is unidentified. This specimen comes from a study of PD-1 blockade in classical Hodgkin lymphoma. Sequencing was performed with immunoSEQ multiplex PCR; in TCRdb, only in-frame clones are kept and a portion is missing. The sample lists under 30,000 clones; around 82% were seen once. Relapse after autologous stem cell transplantation occurred in every patient, and brentuximab vedotin exposure varied. Best responses were complete response, partial response or progressive disease. V dropped 8 bases and J dropped 3; count of bases not matched to a gene: 9. CDR1 is SNHLY and CDR2 is FYNNEI in the germline V gene. This CDR3 has 14 amino acids. Study-wide results and limits: Complete responders' diversity at baseline resembled that of newly diagnosed patients. At baseline, newly diagnosed patients reportedly showed less TCR diversity than healthy donors. No one has yet defined what causes the repertoire differences, which may be disease activity or prior therapy.

Material: peripheral blood mononuclear cells (PBMCs), obtained before the second cycle of nivolumab. The TCR sequence derives from a human donor with classical Hodgkin lymphoma. This chain joins TRBV2 and TRBJ2-7; TRBD2 aligns across 8 bases. The CDR3 region is CASHSKRGYYEQYF. The DNA for the CDR3 is TGTGCCAGCCACAGTAAGCGGGGGTACTACGAGCAGTACTTC.